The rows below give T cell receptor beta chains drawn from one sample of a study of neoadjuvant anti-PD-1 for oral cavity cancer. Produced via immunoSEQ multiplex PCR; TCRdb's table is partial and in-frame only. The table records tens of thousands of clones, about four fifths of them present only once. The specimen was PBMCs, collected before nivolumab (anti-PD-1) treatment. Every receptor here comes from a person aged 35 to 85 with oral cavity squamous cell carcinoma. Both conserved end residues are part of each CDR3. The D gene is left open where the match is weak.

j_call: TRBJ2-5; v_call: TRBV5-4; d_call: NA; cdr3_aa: CASSLAGEKTQYF
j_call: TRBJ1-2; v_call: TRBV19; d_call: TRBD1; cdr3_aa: CASTPGTGINYGYTF
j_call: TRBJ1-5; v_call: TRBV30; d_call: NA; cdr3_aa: CAWSTGELYSNQPQHF
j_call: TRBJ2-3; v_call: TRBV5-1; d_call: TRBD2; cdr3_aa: CASSLGSLARLNTDTQYF
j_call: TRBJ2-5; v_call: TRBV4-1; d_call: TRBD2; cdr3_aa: CASSQDGSAGAETQYF
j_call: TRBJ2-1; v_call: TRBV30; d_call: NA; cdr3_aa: CARDKEYNEQFF
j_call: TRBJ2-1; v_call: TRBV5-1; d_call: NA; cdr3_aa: CASSFDTEQFF
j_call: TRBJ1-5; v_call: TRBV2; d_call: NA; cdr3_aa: CASSREGNSQPQHF
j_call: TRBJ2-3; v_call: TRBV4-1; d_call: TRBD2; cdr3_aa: CASSPIAGVGTDTQYF
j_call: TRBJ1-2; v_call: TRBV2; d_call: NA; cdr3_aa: CASSDSGHNYGYTF
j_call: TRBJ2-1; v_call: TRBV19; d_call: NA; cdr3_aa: CASSGRYNEQFF
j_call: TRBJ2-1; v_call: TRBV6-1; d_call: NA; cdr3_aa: CASSAAFEQFF
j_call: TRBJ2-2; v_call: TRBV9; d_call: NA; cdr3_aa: CASGEGEGTDTGELFF
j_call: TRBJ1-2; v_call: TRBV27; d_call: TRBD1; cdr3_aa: CASSPWGQDYGYTF
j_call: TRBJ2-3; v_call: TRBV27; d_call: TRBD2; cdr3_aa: CASSPRLAGGLGDTQYF
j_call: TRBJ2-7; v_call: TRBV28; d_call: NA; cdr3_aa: CASSASYEQYF
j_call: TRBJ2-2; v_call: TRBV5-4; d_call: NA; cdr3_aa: CASSHEGAYTGELFF
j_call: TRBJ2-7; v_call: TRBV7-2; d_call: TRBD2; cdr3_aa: CASSSAGLAGEEQYF
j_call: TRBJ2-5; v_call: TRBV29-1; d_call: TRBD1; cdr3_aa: CSARQGIETQYF
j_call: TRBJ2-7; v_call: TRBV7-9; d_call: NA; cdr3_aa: CASSLTTLPLEQYF
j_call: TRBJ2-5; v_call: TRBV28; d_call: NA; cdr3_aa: CASSPAPVQETQYF
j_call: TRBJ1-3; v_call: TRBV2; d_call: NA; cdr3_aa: CASSLVVGAGNTIYF
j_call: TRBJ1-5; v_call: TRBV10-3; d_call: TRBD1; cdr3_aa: CAISETSTGGIANQPQHF
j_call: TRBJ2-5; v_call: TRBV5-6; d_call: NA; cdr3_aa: CASSLRETQYF
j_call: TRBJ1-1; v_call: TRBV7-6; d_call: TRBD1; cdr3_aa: CASSLGQGGLGTEAFF
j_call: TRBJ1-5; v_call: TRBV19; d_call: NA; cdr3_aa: CASSIQVNQPQHF
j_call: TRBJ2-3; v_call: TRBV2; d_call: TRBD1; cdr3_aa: CASSELGTGTDTQYF
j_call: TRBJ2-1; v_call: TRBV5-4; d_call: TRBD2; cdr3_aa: CASSLRGGYNEQFF
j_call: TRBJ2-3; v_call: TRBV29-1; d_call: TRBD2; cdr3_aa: CSVTSGDTDTQYF
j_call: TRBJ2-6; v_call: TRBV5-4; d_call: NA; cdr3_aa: CASSTGESSGANVLTF
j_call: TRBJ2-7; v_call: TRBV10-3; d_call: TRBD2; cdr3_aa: CAISDKAGGPYEQYF
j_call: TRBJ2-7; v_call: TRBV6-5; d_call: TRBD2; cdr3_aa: CASSYGSSGRGEQYF
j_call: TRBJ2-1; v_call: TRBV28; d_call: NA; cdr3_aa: CASSSLMVADRYNEQFF
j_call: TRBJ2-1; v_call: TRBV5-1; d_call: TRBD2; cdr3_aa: CASHQREYPNSYNEQFF
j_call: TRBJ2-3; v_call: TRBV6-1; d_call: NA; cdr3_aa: CASSVDGDTQYF
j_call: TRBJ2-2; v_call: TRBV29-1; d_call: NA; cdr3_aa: CSVGGGTGELFF
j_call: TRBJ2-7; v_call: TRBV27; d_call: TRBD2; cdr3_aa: CASSPGGAGSEQYF
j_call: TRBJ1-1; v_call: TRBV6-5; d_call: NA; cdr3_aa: CASRKIIEAFF
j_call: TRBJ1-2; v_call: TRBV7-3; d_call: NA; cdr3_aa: CASSLHGQDYTF
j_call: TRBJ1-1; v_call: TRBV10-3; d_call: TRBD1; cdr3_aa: CASHGQGNTEAFF
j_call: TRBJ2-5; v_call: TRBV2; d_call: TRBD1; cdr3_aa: CASRPGTGQETQYF